The clone carrying this T cell receptor (beta chain) was picked up one time. These data come from a study of blood T cell repertoires in COVID-19. Measured with immunoSEQ multiplex PCR; TCRdb has only the in-frame clones, and not every one. This table holds under 300,000 clones, around four fifths found once. This CDR3 is built from 14 residues. Germline lookup yields CDR1 SGHTA and CDR2 FQGNSA. The germline V and J ends were trimmed by 0 bases and 8 bases, with 11 bases remaining between them. The source is a woman aged 45 to 65 who had recovered from COVID-19. Sequencing input: peripheral blood. This chain uses TRBV7-2 with TRBJ2-4; D might be TRBD2 (5 bases). CDR3 nucleotides: TGTGCCAGCAGCTTAGCTGCGGAGGTGGACATTCAGTACTTC. It codes for CASSLAAEVDIQYF.